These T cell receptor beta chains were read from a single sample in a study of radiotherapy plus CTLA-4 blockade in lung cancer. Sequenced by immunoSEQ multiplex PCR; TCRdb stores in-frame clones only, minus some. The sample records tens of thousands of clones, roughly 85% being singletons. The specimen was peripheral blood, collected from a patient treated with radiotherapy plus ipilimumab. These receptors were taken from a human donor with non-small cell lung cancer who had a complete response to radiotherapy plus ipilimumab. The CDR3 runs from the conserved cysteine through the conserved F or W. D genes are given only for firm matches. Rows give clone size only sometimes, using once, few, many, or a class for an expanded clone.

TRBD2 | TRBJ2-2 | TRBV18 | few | TGTGCCAGCTCACCGAAACTAGCGGGAGGGCCCAAAACCGGGGAGCTGTTTTTT | CASSPKLAGGPKTGELFF
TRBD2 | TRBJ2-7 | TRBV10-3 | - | TGTGCCATCAGTGAGCCTCGGGAGGGGGAGGCCTACGAGCAGTACTTC | CAISEPREGEAYEQYF
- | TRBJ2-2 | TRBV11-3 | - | TGTGCCAGCAGCTTGGATGTCGGGGGCGATACCGGGGAGCTGTTTTTT | CASSLDVGGDTGELFF
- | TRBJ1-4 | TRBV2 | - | TGTGCCAGCAGTGAATTTGGAGGGCTGAATGAAAAACTGTTTTTT | CASSEFGGLNEKLFF
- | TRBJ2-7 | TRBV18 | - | TGTGCCAGCTCACCGGTACAGACGAGCTCCTACGAGCAGTACTTC | CASSPVQTSSYEQYF
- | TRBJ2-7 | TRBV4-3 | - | TGCGCCAGCAGCAAGTTATTAGGGGTAGACGAGCAGTACTTC | CASSKLLGVDEQYF
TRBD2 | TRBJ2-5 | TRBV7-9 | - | TGTGCCAGCAGCCCGCGGGGGTCAAGGCAAGAGACCCAGTACTTC | CASSPRGSRQETQYF
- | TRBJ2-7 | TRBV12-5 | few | TGTGCTAGTGGTACACCGGGCGCTTACCTCTACGAGCAGTACTTC | CASGTPGAYLYEQYF
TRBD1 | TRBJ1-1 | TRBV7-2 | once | TGTGCCAGCAGATTTGGACAGGGAAGAACTGAAGCTTTCTTT | CASRFGQGRTEAFF
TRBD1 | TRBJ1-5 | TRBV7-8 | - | TGTGCCAGCACCCCCCTCCCGGGACAGGGATATCAGCCCCAGCATTTT | CASTPLPGQGYQPQHF
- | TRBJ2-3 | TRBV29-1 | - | TGCAGCGTGGATGGGGGGGCCAACACAGATACGCAGTATTTT | CSVDGGANTDTQYF
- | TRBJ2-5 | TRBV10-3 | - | TGTGCCATCAGTGACTCGGGGAGACAAGAGACCCAGTACTTC | CAISDSGRQETQYF
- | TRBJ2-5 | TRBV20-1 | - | TGCAGTGCTAGCCCTAAAGAGACCCAGTACTTC | CSASPKETQYF
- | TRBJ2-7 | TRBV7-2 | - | TGTGCCAGCAGCTTAGGTGGGGGGACAATCGTTTACGAGCAGTACTTC | CASSLGGGTIVYEQYF
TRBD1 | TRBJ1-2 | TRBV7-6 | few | TGTGCCAGCAGCGGTACGGACAGGGGGAACTATGGCTACACCTTC | CASSGTDRGNYGYTF
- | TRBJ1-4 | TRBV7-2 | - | TGTGCCAGCAGCTTGGGGAGGTCTCCCCCTAAACTGTTTTTT | CASSLGRSPPKLFF
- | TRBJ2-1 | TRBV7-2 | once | TGTGCCAGCAGCTTAGCGGAGAGGAATGAGCAGTTCTTC | CASSLAERNEQFF
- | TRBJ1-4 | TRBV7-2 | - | TGTGCCAGCAGCTTGCGGGGGAATAATGAAAAACTGTTTTTT | CASSLRGNNEKLFF
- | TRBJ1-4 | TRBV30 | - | TGTGCCGCGAGCATCTGGGGACTAAATGAAAAACTGTTTTTT | CAASIWGLNEKLFF
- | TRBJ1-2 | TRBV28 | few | TGTGCCAGCAGTTCAACTGCTGATGGCTACACCTTC | CASSSTADGYTF
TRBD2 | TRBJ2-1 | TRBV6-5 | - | TGTGCCAGCAGGGGGACTAGCTCCTACAATGAGCAGTTCTTC | CASRGTSSYNEQFF
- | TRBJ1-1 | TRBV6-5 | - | TGTGCCAGCAGTAGGTACACTGAAGCTTTCTTT | CASSRYTEAFF
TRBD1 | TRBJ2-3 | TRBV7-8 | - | TGTGCCAGCAGCACTTGGGACAGGCCCACAGATACGCAGTATTTT | CASSTWDRPTDTQYF
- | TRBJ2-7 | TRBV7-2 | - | TGTGCCAGCAGCTTAGGGGCAGGGACTGAGCAGTACTTC | CASSLGAGTEQYF
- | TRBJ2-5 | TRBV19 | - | TGTGCCAGTAGTATAGGGACAGCATACTTTCAAGAGACCCAGTACTTC | CASSIGTAYFQETQYF
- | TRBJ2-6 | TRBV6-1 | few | TGTGCCAGCAGCGTCTCGGGTGGGGCCAACGTCCTGACTTTC | CASSVSGGANVLTF
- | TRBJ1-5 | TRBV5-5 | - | TGTGCCAGCAGCTTGCCCGGGGGGCCCCAGCATTTT | CASSLPGGPQHF
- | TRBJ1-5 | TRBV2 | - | TGTGCCAGCAAGGGATCCGAGTTCGGCAATCAGCCCCAGCATTTT | CASKGSEFGNQPQHF
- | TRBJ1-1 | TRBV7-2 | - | TGTGCCAGCAGCTTAGGGGGGATTGAAGCTTTCTTT | CASSLGGIEAFF
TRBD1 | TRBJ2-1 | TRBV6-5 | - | TGTGCCAGCAGCATCCGGGGGACAGGGGGAGATGAGCAGTTCTTC | CASSIRGTGGDEQFF
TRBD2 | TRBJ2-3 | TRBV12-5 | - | TGTGCTAGTGGTTTGGGATCGACTAGCGGTTACACAGATACGCAGTATTTT | CASGLGSTSGYTDTQYF
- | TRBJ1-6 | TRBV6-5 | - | TGTGCCAGCAGTTACGCGGGGGGTGAACCCCTCCACTTT | CASSYAGGEPLHF
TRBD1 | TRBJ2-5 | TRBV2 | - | TGTGCCAGCAGTGGTGACGGGACAGGGTTTGAGACCCAGTACTTC | CASSGDGTGFETQYF
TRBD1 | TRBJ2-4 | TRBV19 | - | TGTGCCAGTTCGGGACAGGGTGCCAAAAACATTCAGTACTTC | CASSGQGAKNIQYF
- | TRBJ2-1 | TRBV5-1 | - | TGCGCCAGCAGCTTGGCGGCTGGGGGGACCGGCAATGAGCAGTTCTTC | CASSLAAGGTGNEQFF
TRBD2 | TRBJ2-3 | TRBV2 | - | TGTGCCAGCACCGGGACTAGCGCCTACACGCAGTATTTT | CASTGTSAYTQYF
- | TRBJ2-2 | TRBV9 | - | TGTGCCAGCAGCGTGGGCCGCCGAACCGGGGAGCTGTTTTTT | CASSVGRRTGELFF
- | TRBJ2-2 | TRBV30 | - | TGTGCCTGGAGTGTGGATTTGGCGGCCGGGGAGCTGTTTTTT | CAWSVDLAAGELFF
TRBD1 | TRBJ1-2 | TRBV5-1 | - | TGCGCCAGCAGCTCCGCCGGGACAGGGGGCCCGGATGGCTACACCTTC | CASSSAGTGGPDGYTF
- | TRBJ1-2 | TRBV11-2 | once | TGTGCCAGCAGCTTACCGGGGGCGATGTATGGCTACACCTTC | CASSLPGAMYGYTF
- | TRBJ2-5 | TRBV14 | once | TGTGCCAGCAGCCAGGGCAGCACTTCCCAGTACTTC | CASSQGSTSQYF
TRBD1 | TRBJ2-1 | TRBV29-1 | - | TGCAGCGTTGATTTGGACAGGGTAAATGAGCAGTTCTTC | CSVDLDRVNEQFF
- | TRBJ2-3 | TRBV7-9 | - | TGTGCCAGCAGCTTGGACTCCACAGATACGCAGTATTTT | CASSLDSTDTQYF
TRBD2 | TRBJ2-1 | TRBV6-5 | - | TGTGCCAGCAGTTTGACTAGCGGCCCAGGTCATGAGCAGTTCTTC | CASSLTSGPGHEQFF
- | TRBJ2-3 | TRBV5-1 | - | TGCGCCAGCAGCTTCCAGGGGTTACCAGATACGCAGTATTTT | CASSFQGLPDTQYF
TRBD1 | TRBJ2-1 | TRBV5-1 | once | TGCGCCAGCAGCTCGACAGGGGGCTCCTACAATGAGCAGTTCTTC | CASSSTGGSYNEQFF
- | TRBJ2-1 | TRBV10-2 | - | TGCGCCAGCTCCTACTTTAGCTCCTACAATGAGCAGTTCTTC | CASSYFSSYNEQFF
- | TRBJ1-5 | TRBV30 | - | TGTGCCTGGAAGTCCGGGTCCAATCAGCCCCAGCATTTT | CAWKSGSNQPQHF